The present TCR beta chain was sequenced within a study of a mutant IDH1 vaccine in newly diagnosed glioma. The CDR3 loop spans 13 amino acids. Trimming shortened V by 7 bases and J by 5 bases, and 11 bases separated the two germline ends. CDR1 and CDR2 (germline): SGHTA, FQGTGA. Profiling relied on immunoSEQ multiplex PCR, and the TCRdb table lists in-frame clones only, not all of them. This sample has about 72,000 clones; more than 70% occur once, and the top ten carry approximately 12%. Only one count was recorded for this clone. Its antigen is unknown. The time point is: week 35, safety follow-up. Each dose of the vaccine consisted of 300 ug of mutant IDH1 20-mer peptide, with topical imiquimod.

This chain connects TRBV7-3 to TRBJ2-2; D is possibly TRBD1 or TRBD2 (5 bases each). The TCR comes from a man aged 18 to 30 with glioma. Sequenced here: PBMCs, sampled from a glioma patient whose treatment included an IDH1 peptide vaccine. As DNA, the CDR3 is TGTGCCAGCAAAACCGGGGCTACCGGGGAGCTGTTTTTT. It is translated as CASKTGATGELFF.